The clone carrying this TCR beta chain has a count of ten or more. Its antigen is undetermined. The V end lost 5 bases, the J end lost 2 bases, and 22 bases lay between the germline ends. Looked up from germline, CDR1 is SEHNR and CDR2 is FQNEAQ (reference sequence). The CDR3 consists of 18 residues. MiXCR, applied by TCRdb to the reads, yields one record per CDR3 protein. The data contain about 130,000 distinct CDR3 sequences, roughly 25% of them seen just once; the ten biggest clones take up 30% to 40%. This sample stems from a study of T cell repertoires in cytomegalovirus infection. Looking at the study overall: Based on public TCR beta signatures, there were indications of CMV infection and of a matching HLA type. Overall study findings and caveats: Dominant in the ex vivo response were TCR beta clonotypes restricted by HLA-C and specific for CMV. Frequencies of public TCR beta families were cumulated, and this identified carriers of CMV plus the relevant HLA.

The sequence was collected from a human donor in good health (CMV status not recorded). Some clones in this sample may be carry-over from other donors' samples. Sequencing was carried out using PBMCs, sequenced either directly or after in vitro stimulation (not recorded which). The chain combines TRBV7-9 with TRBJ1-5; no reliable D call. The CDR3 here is CASSPWDRSGLGNQPQHF. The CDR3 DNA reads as TGTGCCAGCAGCCCCTGGGATCGTTCGGGTCTCGGCAATCAGCCCCAGCATTTT.